Shown below are 17 T cell receptor beta chains from a single sample sequenced in a study of T-cell reconstitution after alpha-beta-depleted transplantation in children. Preparing the TCRbeta library involved the use of unique molecular identifiers. Via MiXCR, TCRdb re-called the PCR reads, giving one row per CDR3 protein. This sample yields approximately 230,000 distinct CDR3 sequences, of which 20% to 30% are seen a single time; more than 4.5% belongs to the top ten. The sample consisted of PBMCs, mostly from graft donor cells, taken 360 days after TCRalphabeta/CD19-depleted stem cell transplant. These receptors all come from a female patient aged 2 to 10 who had a stem cell transplant for congenital amegakaryocytic thrombocytopenia, so the T cells may come from the graft donor.

The V gene is TRBV5-1, the J gene TRBJ2-1; weak D call: TRBD2 (5 bases). The germline V gene has CDR1 SGHRS and CDR2 YFSETQ. This CDR3 contains 16 residues. V dropped 0 bases and J dropped 4 bases, with 14 bases sitting between them. The CDR3 loop reads CASSLVTPTKYNEQFF. The CDR3 DNA is TGCGCCAGCAGCTTGGTCACCCCGACTAAATACAATGAGCAGTTCTTC. Full variable domain (remainder filled in from reference TRBV5-1 and TRBJ2-1): KAGVTQTPRYLIKTRGQQVTLSCSPISGHRSVSWYQQTPGQGLQFLFEYFSETQRNKGNFPGRFSGRQFSNSRSEMNVSTLELGDSALYLCASSLVTPTKYNEQFFGPGTRLTVL.

This clonotype was picked up a small number of times. J is TRBJ2-7 and V is TRBV29-1; 10 bases are shared with TRBD1. Per germline, CDR1 SQVTM and CDR2 ANQGSEA. The length of the CDR3 is 15 residues. V lost 4 bases and J lost 3; bases outside the gene matches: 9. The CDR3 DNA reads as TGCAGCGTTGCTGGACAGGGGGATTTAAACTACGAGCAGTACTTC. Its translation: CSVAGQGDLNYEQYF.

This clonotype was counted a few times. The chain uses TRBV6-5 and TRBJ2-4; 9 nucleotides agree with TRBD2. CDR3 size: 14 residues. The J segment lost 7 bases and the V segment lost 2 bases, leaving 3 bases of the junction unmatched. In germline, CDR1 is MNHEY, CDR2 SVGAGI. The CDR3 bases are TGTGCCAGCAGTTACGGGCTAGCGGGGAACATTCAGTACTTC. This encodes CASSYGLAGNIQYF.

The chain recombines TRBV7-2 with TRBJ1-3; 7 positions agree with TRBD1. Germline CDR1 SGHTA, CDR2 FQGNSA. The CDR3 consists of 16 residues. After removal of 4 bases from V and 0 bases from J, the junction contained 6 bases not matched to a gene. CDR3 nucleotide sequence: TGTGCCAGCAGCTCCTGGGACAGAAGCTCTGGAAACACCATATATTTT. Protein: CASSSWDRSSGNTIYF.

V and J are TRBV5-1 and TRBJ1-3, with no clear D. Per the germline V gene, CDR1 is SGHRS and CDR2 is YFSETQ. The CDR3 loop spans 16 amino acids. V was shortened by 0 bases and J by 2 bases, with 12 bases between the two germline ends. This CDR3 reads CASSLVAASPGNTIYF. DNA for the CDR3: TGCGCCAGCAGCTTGGTGGCGGCCTCCCCTGGAAACACCATATATTTT.

The CDR3 here is CASSLGAGSFKTQYF. CDR3 coding DNA: TGTGCCAGCAGCTTAGGAGCGGGGAGTTTCAAGACCCAGTACTTC. The chain recombines TRBV13 with TRBJ2-5; 7 nucleotides align to TRBD2. This CDR3 has 15 amino acids. After removal of 0 bases from V and 6 bases from J, the junction contained 7 bases not matched to a gene. Germline V CDR1 and CDR2: PRHDT, FYEKMQ (reference sequence).

This clonotype occurred a few times. V and J are TRBV4-1 and TRBJ2-1; 11 nucleotides match TRBD2. The CDR3 sequence is 17 residues long. The germline CDR1 and CDR2 sequences are MGHRA and YSYEKL. With 1 base clipped from V and 8 bases from J, the junction kept 10 bases outside the gene matches. The CDR3 DNA follows: TGCGCCAGCAGCCAAGTTGGACTAGCGGGCCAAAGCGATGAGCAGTTCTTC. This sequence encodes CASSQVGLAGQSDEQFF.

This clonotype was recorded many times. The chain employs TRBV20-1 and TRBJ2-3; 12 bases are a match to TRBD2. Germline CDR1 reads DFQATT; CDR2 reads SNEGSKA (reference sequence). The CDR3 extends over 14 amino acids. Trimming at V came to 1 base and at J to 5 bases, leaving 1 base not matched to a gene. The CDR3 region has the DNA TGCAGTGCTAGAGGACTAGCGGGGGTAGATACGCAGTATTTT. It is translated as CSARGLAGVDTQYF.

To note about this clonotype: At one boundary the junction diverges from the germline segment, which might be a read error. The J gene is TRBJ2-7, the V gene TRBV6-2 or TRBV6-3; TRBD2 matches 7 bases. This CDR3 contains 16 residues. Germline V gene sequence: CDR1 MNHEY, CDR2 SVGEGT. CDR3 residues: CASGYQAGSLGDEQYF. Here the CDR3 DNA reads TGTGCCAGCGGTTATCAAGCGGGGTCTCTCGGGGACGAGCAGTACTTC.

This clonotype was recorded a few times. The chain couples TRBV6-1 to TRBJ1-6, with 7 positions matching TRBD1. V gave up 6 bases and J gave up 6 bases; unmatched junction bases: 5. The length of the CDR3 is 14 residues. CDR1 MNHNS and CDR2 SASEGT come from the germline V gene. CDR3 bases: TGTGCCAGCAGCCGGGACAGCCTTAATTCACCCCTCCACTTT. The encoded protein is CASSRDSLNSPLHF.

The chain carries TRBV28 and TRBJ2-3, with TRBD2 identical over 11 bases. V lost 5 bases and J lost 4; bases outside the gene matches: 5. Germline V gene lookup returns CDR1 MDHEN and CDR2 SYDVKM. CDR3 length: 15 residues. The CDR3 DNA follows: TGTGCCAGCAGTCACCTAGCGGGAGGATCAGATACGCAGTATTTT. Translated, it gives CASSHLAGGSDTQYF.

The J gene is TRBJ2-1, the V gene TRBV3-1; D gene ambiguous. This CDR3 comprises 13 residues. In germline, CDR1 is LGHDT, CDR2 YNNKEL (reference sequence). V was cut by 1 base and J by 9 bases, with 10 bases left in between. CDR3 sequence: CASSQASAGEQFF. The CDR3 DNA reads TGTGCCAGCAGCCAAGCCTCTGCTGGTGAGCAGTTCTTC.

This clonotype was observed once. This sequence joins TRBV4-1 and TRBJ2-7, with D hard to call. V was shortened by 0 bases and J by 4 bases, with 10 bases between the two germline ends. This CDR3 comprises 14 residues. The germline V gene has CDR1 MGHRA and CDR2 YSYEKL. In DNA form, the CDR3 reads TGCGCCAGCAGCCAAGAAAGGTGGCTTTACGAGCAGTACTTC. Translation: CASSQERWLYEQYF.

V usage is TRBV5-1 and J usage is TRBJ2-1, with D possibly TRBD2 on 6 matching bases. CDR1 is SGHRS and CDR2 is YFSETQ in the germline V gene. V lost 0 bases to trimming and J lost 9 bases, with 10 bases between them. The CDR3 runs to 13 residues. The CDR3: CASSLVGEAEQFF. In DNA form, the CDR3 reads TGCGCCAGCAGCTTGGTAGGGGAGGCTGAGCAGTTCTTC.

This clonotype was detected once. The genes are TRBV29-1 and TRBJ1-1; D gene ambiguous. CDR3 size: 13 residues. Germline V CDR1 and CDR2: SQVTM, ANQGSEA. V lost 7 bases to trimming and J lost 4 bases, with 16 bases between them. The CDR3 loop reads CSARAAWGTEAFF. CDR3 DNA: TGCAGCGCCCGAGCAGCGTGGGGCACTGAAGCTTTCTTT.

The chain carries TRBV20-1 and TRBJ1-1, with 8 positions matching TRBD1. The CDR3 is 13 amino acids. Trimming at V came to 6 bases and at J to 1 base, leaving 4 bases not matched to a gene. Germline V gives CDR1 DFQATT, CDR2 SNEGSKA (reference sequence). The CDR3 nucleotides read TGCAGTGCCAACAGGGGGGGGAACACTGAAGCTTTCTTT. Translating gives CSANRGGNTEAFF.

The J gene is TRBJ2-7, the V gene TRBV7-2; weak D call: TRBD2 (5 bases). CDR1 and CDR2 (germline): SGHTA, FQGNSA. CDR3 length: 15 residues. Deletions cut 1 base from V and 5 bases from J, with 15 bases between. The CDR3 nucleotides read TGTGCCAGCAGCTTAGGTGGTTTGTTCGGGGACGAGCAGTACTTC. Amino acids: CASSLGGLFGDEQYF.